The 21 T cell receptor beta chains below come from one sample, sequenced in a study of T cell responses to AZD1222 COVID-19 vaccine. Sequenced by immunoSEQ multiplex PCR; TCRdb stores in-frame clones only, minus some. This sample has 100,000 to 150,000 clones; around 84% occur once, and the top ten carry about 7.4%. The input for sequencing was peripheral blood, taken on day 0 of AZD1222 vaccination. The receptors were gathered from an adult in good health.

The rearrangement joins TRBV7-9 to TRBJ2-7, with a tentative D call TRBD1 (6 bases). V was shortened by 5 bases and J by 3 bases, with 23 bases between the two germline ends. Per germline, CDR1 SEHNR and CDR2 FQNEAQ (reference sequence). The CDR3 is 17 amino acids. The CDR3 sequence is CASSESSMGTRHYEQYF. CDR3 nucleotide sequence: TGTGCCAGCAGCGAGAGCAGTATGGGGACACGGCACTACGAGCAGTACTTC. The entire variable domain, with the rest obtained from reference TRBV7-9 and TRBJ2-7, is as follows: DTGVSQNPRHKITKRGQNVTFRCDPISEHNRLYWYRQTLGQGPEFLTYFQNEAQLEKSRLLSDRFSAERPKGSFSTLEIQRTEQGDSAMYLCASSESSMGTRHYEQYFGPGTRLTVT.

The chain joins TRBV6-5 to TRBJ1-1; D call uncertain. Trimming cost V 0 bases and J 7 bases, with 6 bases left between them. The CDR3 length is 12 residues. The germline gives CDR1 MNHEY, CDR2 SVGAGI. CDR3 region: CASSYSPGEAFF. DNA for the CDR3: TGTGCCAGCAGTTACTCCCCCGGTGAAGCTTTCTTT.

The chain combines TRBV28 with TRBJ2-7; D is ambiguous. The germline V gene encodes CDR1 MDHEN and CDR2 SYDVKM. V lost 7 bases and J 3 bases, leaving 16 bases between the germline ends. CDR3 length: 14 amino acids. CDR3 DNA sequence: TGTGCCAGCACCCCTTCTCGGGTGGTCTACGAGCAGTACTTC. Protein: CASTPSRVVYEQYF.

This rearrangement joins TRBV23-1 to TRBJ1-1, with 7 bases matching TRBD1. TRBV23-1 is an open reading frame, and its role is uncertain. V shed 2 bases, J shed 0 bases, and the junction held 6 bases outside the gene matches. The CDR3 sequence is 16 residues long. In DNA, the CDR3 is TGCGCCAGCAGTCAACCGGGACAGAGCATGAACACTGAAGCTTTCTTT. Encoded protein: CASSQPGQSMNTEAFF.

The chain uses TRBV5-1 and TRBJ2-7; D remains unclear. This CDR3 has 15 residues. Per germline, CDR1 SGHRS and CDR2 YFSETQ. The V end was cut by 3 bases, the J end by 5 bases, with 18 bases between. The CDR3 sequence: CASSSLYPGRDEQYF. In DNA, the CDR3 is TGCGCCAGCAGCTCCCTCTATCCTGGACGAGACGAGCAGTACTTC.

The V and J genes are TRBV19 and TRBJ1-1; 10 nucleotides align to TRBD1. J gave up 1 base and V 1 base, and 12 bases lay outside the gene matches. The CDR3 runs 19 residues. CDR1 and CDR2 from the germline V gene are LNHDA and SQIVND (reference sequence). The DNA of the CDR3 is TGTGCCAGTAGTATAGTACTTGGGACAGGGGTCACGGGGAACACTGAAGCTTTCTTT. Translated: CASSIVLGTGVTGNTEAFF.

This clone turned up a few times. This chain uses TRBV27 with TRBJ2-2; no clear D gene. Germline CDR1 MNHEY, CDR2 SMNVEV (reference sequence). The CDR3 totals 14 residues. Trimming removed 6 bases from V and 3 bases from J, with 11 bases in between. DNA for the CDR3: TGTGCCAGCAGGGGTGGCGTTTACACCGGGGAGCTGTTTTTT. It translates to CASRGGVYTGELFF.

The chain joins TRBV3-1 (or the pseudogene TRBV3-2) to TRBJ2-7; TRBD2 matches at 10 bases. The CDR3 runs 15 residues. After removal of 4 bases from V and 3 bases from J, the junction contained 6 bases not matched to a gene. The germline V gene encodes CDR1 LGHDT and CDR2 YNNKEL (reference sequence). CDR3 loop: CASSLLAGAFYEQYF. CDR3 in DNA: TGTGCCAGCAGCCTTCTAGCGGGGGCCTTCTACGAGCAGTACTTC.

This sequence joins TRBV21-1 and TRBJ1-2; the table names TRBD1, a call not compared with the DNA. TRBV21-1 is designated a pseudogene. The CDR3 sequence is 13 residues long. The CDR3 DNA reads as TGTGCCAGCAGGGGACAGGGGGCCTCCGGCTACACCTTC. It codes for CASRGQGASGYTF.

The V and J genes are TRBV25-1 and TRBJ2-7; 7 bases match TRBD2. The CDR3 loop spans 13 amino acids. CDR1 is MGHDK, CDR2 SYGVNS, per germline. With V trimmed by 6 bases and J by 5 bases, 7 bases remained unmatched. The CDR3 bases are TGTGCCAGCAGCCAAATGGGGGGGGACGAGCAGTACTTC. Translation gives CASSQMGGDEQYF.

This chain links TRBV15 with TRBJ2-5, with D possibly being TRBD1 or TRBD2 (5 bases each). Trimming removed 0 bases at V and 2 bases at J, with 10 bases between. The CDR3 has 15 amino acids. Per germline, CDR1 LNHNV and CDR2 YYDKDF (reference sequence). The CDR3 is CATSRDRGPQETQYF. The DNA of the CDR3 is TGTGCCACCAGCAGAGATCGGGGCCCTCAAGAGACCCAGTACTTC. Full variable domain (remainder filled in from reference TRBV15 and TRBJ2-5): DAMVIQNPRYQVTQFGKPVTLSCSQTLNHNVMYWYQQKSSQAPKLLFHYYDKDFNNEADTPDNFQSRRPNTSFCFLDIRSPGLGDTAMYLCATSRDRGPQETQYFGPGTRLLVL.

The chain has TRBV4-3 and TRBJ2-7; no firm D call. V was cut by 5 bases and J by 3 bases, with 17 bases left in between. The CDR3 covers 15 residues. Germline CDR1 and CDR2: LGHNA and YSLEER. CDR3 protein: CASSYGPGRGYEQYF. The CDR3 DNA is TGCGCCAGCAGCTATGGACCTGGCAGAGGCTACGAGCAGTACTTC.

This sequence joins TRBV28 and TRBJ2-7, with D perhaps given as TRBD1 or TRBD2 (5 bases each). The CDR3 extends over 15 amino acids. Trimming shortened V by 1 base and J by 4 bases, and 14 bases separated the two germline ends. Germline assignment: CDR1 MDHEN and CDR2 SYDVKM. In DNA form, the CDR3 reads TGTGCCAGCAGTTTATACTGGGGGACGCGGTACGAGCAGTACTTC. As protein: CASSLYWGTRYEQYF.

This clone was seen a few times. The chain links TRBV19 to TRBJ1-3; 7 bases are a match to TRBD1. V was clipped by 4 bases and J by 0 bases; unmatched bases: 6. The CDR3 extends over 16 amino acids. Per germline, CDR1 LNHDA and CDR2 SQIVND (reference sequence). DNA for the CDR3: TGTGCCAGTAGTACATACAGGGGTGCCTCTGGAAACACCATATATTTT. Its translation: CASSTYRGASGNTIYF.

The CDR3 nucleotides read TGTGCCAGCAGCTTCTCCTCGACTAGCGGGAGGGTCTACGAGCAGTACTTC. Its translation is CASSFSSTSGRVYEQYF. The rearrangement links TRBV11-2 to TRBJ2-7, with 14 bases that match TRBD2. The V and J ends lost 3 bases and 3 bases, in that order; junction bases with no gene match: 7. Germline CDR1 reads SGHAT; CDR2 reads FQNNGV. The CDR3 totals 17 residues.

The CDR3 nucleotides read TGTGCCAGCAGCAAAGATAGCAATCAGCCCCAGCATTTT. As protein: CASSKDSNQPQHF. The genes are TRBV12-3 or TRBV12-4 and TRBJ1-5, with no clear D. This CDR3 comprises 13 residues. The V and J ends lost 6 bases and 0 bases respectively, with 6 bases between them.

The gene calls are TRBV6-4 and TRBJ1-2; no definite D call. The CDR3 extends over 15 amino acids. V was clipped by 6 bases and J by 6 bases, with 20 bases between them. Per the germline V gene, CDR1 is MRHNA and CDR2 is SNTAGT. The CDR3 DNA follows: TGTGCCAGCAGGCTAACTTCCCGGGAACATGATGGCTACACCTTC. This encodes CASRLTSREHDGYTF.

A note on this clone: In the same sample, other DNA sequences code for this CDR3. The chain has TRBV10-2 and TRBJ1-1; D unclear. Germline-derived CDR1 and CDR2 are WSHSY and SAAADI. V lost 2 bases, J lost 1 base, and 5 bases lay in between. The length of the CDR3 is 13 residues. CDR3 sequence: CASSEVGNTEAFF. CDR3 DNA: TGCGCCAGCAGTGAGGTTGGGAACACTGAAGCTTTCTTT.

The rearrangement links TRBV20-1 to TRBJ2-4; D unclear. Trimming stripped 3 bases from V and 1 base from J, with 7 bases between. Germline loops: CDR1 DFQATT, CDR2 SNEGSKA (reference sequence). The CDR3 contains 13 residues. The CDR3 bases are TGCAGTGCTAGTAGCATGGCCAAAAACATTCAGTACTTC. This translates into CSASSMAKNIQYF.

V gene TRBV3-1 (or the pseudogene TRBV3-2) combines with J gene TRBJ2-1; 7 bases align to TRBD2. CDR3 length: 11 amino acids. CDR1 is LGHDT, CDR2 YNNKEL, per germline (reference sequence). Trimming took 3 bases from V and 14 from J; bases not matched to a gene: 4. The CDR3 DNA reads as TGTGCCAGCAGCCAGGGAGGGCCGAAGTTCTTC. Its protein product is CASSQGGPKFF.

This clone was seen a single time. The CDR3 DNA follows: TGTGCCAGCAGCTTGACGGGTCCGGGGGAGCAGTACTTC. Amino acid sequence: CASSLTGPGEQYF. The rearrangement links TRBV11-3 to TRBJ2-7; a possible D gene is TRBD2 (5 bases). The CDR3 has 13 residues. Trimming took off 3 bases at V and 7 bases at J, with 13 bases between the two ends. The germline V gene encodes CDR1 SGHNT and CDR2 YENEEA.